These 23 T cell receptor beta chains originate from one sample sequenced in a study of blood T cells in healthy people across ages. A second 7 to 11 cycle PCR used barcoded and J-beta primers. TCRdb fed the 5' RACE reads into MiXCR, producing one record per CDR3 protein. The sample consists of about 680,000 distinct CDR3 sequences, around half of them appearing once. The source material was blood. All receptors come from a woman aged 55-70 years in good health.

The CDR3 sequence: CASSLRSPLLAGVYEQYF. Here the CDR3 DNA reads TGTGCCAGCAGCCTCCGTTCCCCCCTCCTAGCGGGAGTTTACGAGCAGTACTTC. The chain combines TRBV4-2 with TRBJ2-7, with TRBD2 identical over 10 bases. CDR1 and CDR2 from the germline V gene are LGHNA and YNFKEQ. V lost 4 bases, J lost 4 bases, and 16 bases stayed unmatched. The CDR3 contains 18 residues.

This clonotype was recorded only once. J is TRBJ2-1 and V is TRBV6-6; a possible D gene is TRBD2 (5 bases). The CDR3 is 10 residues long. Germline lookup yields CDR1 MNHNY and CDR2 SVGAGI (reference sequence). The CDR3 nucleotides read TGTGCTACCGGGATCTGTGAGCAGTTCTTC. This translates into CATGICEQFF.

This clonotype was seen only a few times. This chain joins TRBV6-1 and TRBJ2-7, with D perhaps matching TRBD2 (5 bases). Trimming stripped 3 bases from V and 3 bases from J, with 12 bases between. CDR3 length: 14 amino acids. CDR1 is MNHNS and CDR2 is SASEGT in the germline V gene. The CDR3 DNA follows: TGTGCCAGCAGTGATATGGGAGCCCTCTACGAGCAGTACTTC. Amino acid sequence: CASSDMGALYEQYF.

Only a few counts were recorded for this clonotype. The rearrangement joins TRBV9 to TRBJ2-1; D uncertain. This CDR3 spans 14 amino acids. The germline V gene encodes CDR1 SGDLS and CDR2 YYNGEE. Trimming pared 0 bases from V and 4 bases from J, leaving 8 bases between. This CDR3 is CASSVGTRYNEQFF. The CDR3 DNA is TGTGCCAGCAGCGTAGGCACGAGATACAATGAGCAGTTCTTC.

Note on this clonotype: A clone one base away is much larger, so this may be a read error. This chain links TRBV2 with TRBJ1-2; 7 bases map to TRBD1. Germline-derived CDR1 and CDR2 are SNHLY and FYNNEI. This CDR3 is built from 13 residues. Germline trimming cut 11 bases from V and 4 bases from J; bases unmatched to any gene: 10. This CDR3 reads CAGQRDSSYGYTF. The CDR3 nucleotides read TGTGCCGGCCAAAGGGACAGCAGCTATGGCTACACCTTC.

The CDR3 loop is CASSPMRSGRASQETQYF. CDR3 nucleotide sequence: TGTGCCAGCAGCCCCATGCGAAGCGGGAGGGCCTCCCAAGAGACCCAGTACTTC. The V and J genes are TRBV2 and TRBJ2-5; 10 bases map to TRBD2. After removal of 6 bases from V and 1 base from J, the junction contained 14 bases not matched to a gene. There are 18 residues in the CDR3. Looked up from germline, CDR1 is SNHLY and CDR2 is FYNNEI.

This clonotype was seen a handful of times. The rearrangement joins TRBV20-1 to TRBJ1-1; the D is unclear. Deletions cut 3 bases from V and 0 bases from J, with 8 bases between. The CDR3 sequence is 13 residues long. CDR1 DFQATT and CDR2 SNEGSKA come from the germline V gene (reference sequence). The CDR3: CSARADMNTEAFF. The CDR3 DNA follows: TGCAGTGCTAGGGCAGACATGAACACTGAAGCTTTCTTT.

This clonotype has more than one count but fewer than ten. This sequence joins TRBV20-1 and TRBJ2-7, with D maybe TRBD2 (6 bases). This CDR3 comprises 14 residues. Per the germline V gene, CDR1 is DFQATT and CDR2 is SNEGSKA (reference sequence). V shed 0 bases and J shed 3 bases, with 12 bases lying between them. CDR3 loop: CSARDGGRHYEQYF. CDR3 in DNA: TGCAGTGCTAGAGATGGGGGGAGGCACTACGAGCAGTACTTC.

Only one count was recorded for this clonotype. This rearrangement joins TRBV20-1 to TRBJ1-2, with D unclear. Looked up from germline, CDR1 is DFQATT and CDR2 is SNEGSKA (reference sequence). The CDR3 runs 12 residues. Between the trimmed V and J ends, which lost 6 bases and 5 bases, there was a span of 13 bases. CDR3 DNA sequence: TGCAGTGCCCTAGATTTGGAGTATGGCTACACCTTC. Protein product: CSALDLEYGYTF.

This clonotype was counted only a few times. This chain links TRBV20-1 with TRBJ1-2; D gene ambiguous. The germline V and J ends were trimmed by 6 bases and 2 bases, with 13 bases remaining between them. Germline V gene data show CDR1 as DFQATT and CDR2 as SNEGSKA (reference sequence). The CDR3 is 13 residues long. CDR3 protein: CSAQTELNYGYTF. CDR3 coding DNA: TGCAGTGCACAGACTGAACTCAACTATGGCTACACCTTC.

As concerns this clonotype: One end of the junction is discordant with germline, which a read error may explain. The chain is built from TRBV9 and TRBJ2-1; 9 nucleotides align to TRBD2. Germline loops: CDR1 SGDLS, CDR2 YYNGEE. The CDR3 covers 16 residues. CDR3 nucleotide sequence: TGTGCCGGCAGCGTAGGGGCTAGCGGGAAATACAATGAGCAGTTCTTC. Translated, it gives CAGSVGASGKYNEQFF.

This chain uses TRBV11-2 with TRBJ2-3, with 7 bases fitting TRBD1. The trim removed 8 bases at V and 3 bases at J, leaving 5 bases unmatched. The CDR3 covers 13 residues. Germline loops: CDR1 SGHAT, CDR2 FQNNGV. For the CDR3, the DNA is TGTGCCAGCCGGTGGACAGGAACAGATACGCAGTATTTT. It encodes CASRWTGTDTQYF.

The gene calls are TRBV7-2 and TRBJ2-2, with 7 bases fitting TRBD2. This CDR3 region has 15 residues. Germline loops: CDR1 SGHTA, CDR2 FQGNSA. V was pared by 4 bases and J by 6 bases, with 8 bases of the junction left unmatched. CDR3 in DNA: TGTGCCAGCAGCTCTGACGGGGGGTGGGCCGGGGAGCTGTTTTTT. It is translated as CASSSDGGWAGELFF.

The V gene is TRBV5-1, the J gene TRBJ1-1; D unclear. The V gene's germline CDR1 is SGHRS and CDR2 YFSETQ. CDR3 length equals 17 residues. V gave up 1 base and J gave up 0 bases, with 16 bases separating them. The CDR3 spells CASSLTGSPNMNTEAFF. CDR3 nucleotides: TGCGCCAGCAGCTTGACGGGATCGCCGAACATGAACACTGAAGCTTTCTTT.

The chain uses TRBV7-2 and TRBJ2-7, with 7 bases matching TRBD2. The V gene's germline CDR1 is SGHTA and CDR2 FQGNSA. V shed 2 bases, J shed 6 bases, and the junction held 10 bases outside the gene matches. The CDR3 is 15 amino acids. This chain's CDR3 is CASSLSATSSREQYF. Here the CDR3 DNA reads TGTGCCAGCAGCTTATCCGCGACTAGCTCCCGCGAGCAGTACTTC.

This clonotype occurred once. The V call is TRBV27, the J call TRBJ2-1; maybe TRBD2 (6 bases). This CDR3 has 14 residues. Germline V gene sequence: CDR1 MNHEY, CDR2 SMNVEV (reference sequence). V lost 6 bases to trimming and J lost 7 bases, with 16 bases between them. The CDR3 protein is CASRERATLNEQFF. CDR3 nucleotides: TGTGCCAGCAGAGAGCGGGCAACACTGAATGAGCAGTTCTTC.

J is TRBJ2-3 and V is TRBV27, with a possible D match to TRBD1 (6 bases). The CDR3 totals 16 residues. Per the germline V gene, CDR1 is MNHEY and CDR2 is SMNVEV (reference sequence). V dropped 3 bases and J dropped 5 bases, with 18 bases sitting between them. The CDR3 bases are TGTGCCAGCAGTTTGCACCGAGGGGGAGCAATAGATACGCAGTATTTT. This encodes CASSLHRGGAIDTQYF.

This rearrangement joins TRBV4-2 to TRBJ2-7, with TRBD2 matching over 8 bases. The CDR3 is made up of 14 amino acids. Per the germline V gene, CDR1 is LGHNA and CDR2 is YNFKEQ. V gave up 0 bases and J gave up 7 bases; unmatched junction bases: 5. In nucleotides, the CDR3 is TGTGCCAGCAGCCAAGAGGGCGGGGGGCGAGAGCAGTACTTC. It is translated as CASSQEGGGREQYF.

This clonotype was seen just once. This rearrangement joins TRBV7-2 to TRBJ1-5; D gene unclear. Per germline, CDR1 SGHTA and CDR2 FQGNSA. Trimming removed 5 bases at V and 5 bases at J, with 25 bases between. The CDR3 is 18 residues long. In nucleotides, the CDR3 is TGTGCCAGCAGCCCACTTAGTCCCTTCTTCCGGGTGGATCAGCCCCAGCATTTT. This encodes CASSPLSPFFRVDQPQHF. Based on the CDR3 plus reference TRBV7-2 and TRBJ1-5, the full variable domain is GAGVSQSPSNKVTEKGKDVELRCDPISGHTALYWYRQSLGQGLEFLIYFQGNSAPDKSGLPSDRFSAERTGGSVSTLTIQRTQQEDSAVYLCASSPLSPFFRVDQPQHFGDGTRLSIL.

This sequence joins TRBV27 and TRBJ2-7, with 8 bases aligning to TRBD1. From germline, CDR1 is MNHEY and CDR2 SMNVEV (reference sequence). The CDR3 runs 13 residues. V lost 6 bases and J lost 2; bases outside the gene matches: 3. CDR3 nucleotides: TGTGCCAGCAGCATACAGGGGGCCTACGAGCAGTACTTC. Encoded protein: CASSIQGAYEQYF.

This clonotype was picked up a small number of times. This chain uses TRBV4-2 with TRBJ2-4, with D possibly TRBD2 on 7 matching bases. The CDR3 runs 16 residues. Trimming shortened V by 4 bases and J by 1 base, and 14 bases separated the two germline ends. Germline CDR1 is LGHNA and CDR2 is YNFKEQ. The CDR3 DNA follows: TGTGCCAGCAGCCCCCTAACGGGGGGCGCCAAAAACATTCAGTACTTC. This sequence encodes CASSPLTGGAKNIQYF.

The chain has TRBV25-1 and TRBJ2-7; D possibly corresponds to TRBD1 (8 bases). This CDR3 has 15 residues. V lost 2 bases and J lost 5, with 16 bases in between. Germline CDR1 is MGHDK and CDR2 is SYGVNS. The CDR3 spells CASSESGTGDHEQYF. The CDR3, as DNA: TGTGCCAGCAGTGAAAGCGGGACAGGCGACCACGAGCAGTACTTC.

The gene calls are TRBV20-1 and TRBJ2-5, with D possibly being TRBD1 or TRBD2 (5 bases each). V was cut by 4 bases and J by 6 bases, with 18 bases left in between. The CDR3 consists of 14 residues. CDR1 is DFQATT and CDR2 is SNEGSKA in the germline V gene (reference sequence). In DNA, the CDR3 is TGCAGTGCTACCGGGACGTCCAGCCGACAGACCCAGTACTTC. Its protein is CSATGTSSRQTQYF.